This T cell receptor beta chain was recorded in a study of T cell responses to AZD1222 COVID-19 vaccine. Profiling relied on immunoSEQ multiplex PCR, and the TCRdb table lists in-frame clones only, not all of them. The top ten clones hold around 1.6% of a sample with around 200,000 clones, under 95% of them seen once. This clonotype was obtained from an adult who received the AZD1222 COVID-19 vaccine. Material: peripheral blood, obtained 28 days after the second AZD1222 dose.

CDR3 in amino acids: CASSAGQGAKDTQYF. The CDR3 DNA reads as TGTGCCAGCAGCGCGGGACAGGGGGCAAAAGATACGCAGTATTTT. V and J are TRBV7-9 and TRBJ2-3; 12 positions match TRBD1. The length of the CDR3 is 15 residues. V was clipped by 5 bases and J by 5 bases; unmatched bases: 5. The germline V gene encodes CDR1 SEHNR and CDR2 FQNEAQ (reference sequence).